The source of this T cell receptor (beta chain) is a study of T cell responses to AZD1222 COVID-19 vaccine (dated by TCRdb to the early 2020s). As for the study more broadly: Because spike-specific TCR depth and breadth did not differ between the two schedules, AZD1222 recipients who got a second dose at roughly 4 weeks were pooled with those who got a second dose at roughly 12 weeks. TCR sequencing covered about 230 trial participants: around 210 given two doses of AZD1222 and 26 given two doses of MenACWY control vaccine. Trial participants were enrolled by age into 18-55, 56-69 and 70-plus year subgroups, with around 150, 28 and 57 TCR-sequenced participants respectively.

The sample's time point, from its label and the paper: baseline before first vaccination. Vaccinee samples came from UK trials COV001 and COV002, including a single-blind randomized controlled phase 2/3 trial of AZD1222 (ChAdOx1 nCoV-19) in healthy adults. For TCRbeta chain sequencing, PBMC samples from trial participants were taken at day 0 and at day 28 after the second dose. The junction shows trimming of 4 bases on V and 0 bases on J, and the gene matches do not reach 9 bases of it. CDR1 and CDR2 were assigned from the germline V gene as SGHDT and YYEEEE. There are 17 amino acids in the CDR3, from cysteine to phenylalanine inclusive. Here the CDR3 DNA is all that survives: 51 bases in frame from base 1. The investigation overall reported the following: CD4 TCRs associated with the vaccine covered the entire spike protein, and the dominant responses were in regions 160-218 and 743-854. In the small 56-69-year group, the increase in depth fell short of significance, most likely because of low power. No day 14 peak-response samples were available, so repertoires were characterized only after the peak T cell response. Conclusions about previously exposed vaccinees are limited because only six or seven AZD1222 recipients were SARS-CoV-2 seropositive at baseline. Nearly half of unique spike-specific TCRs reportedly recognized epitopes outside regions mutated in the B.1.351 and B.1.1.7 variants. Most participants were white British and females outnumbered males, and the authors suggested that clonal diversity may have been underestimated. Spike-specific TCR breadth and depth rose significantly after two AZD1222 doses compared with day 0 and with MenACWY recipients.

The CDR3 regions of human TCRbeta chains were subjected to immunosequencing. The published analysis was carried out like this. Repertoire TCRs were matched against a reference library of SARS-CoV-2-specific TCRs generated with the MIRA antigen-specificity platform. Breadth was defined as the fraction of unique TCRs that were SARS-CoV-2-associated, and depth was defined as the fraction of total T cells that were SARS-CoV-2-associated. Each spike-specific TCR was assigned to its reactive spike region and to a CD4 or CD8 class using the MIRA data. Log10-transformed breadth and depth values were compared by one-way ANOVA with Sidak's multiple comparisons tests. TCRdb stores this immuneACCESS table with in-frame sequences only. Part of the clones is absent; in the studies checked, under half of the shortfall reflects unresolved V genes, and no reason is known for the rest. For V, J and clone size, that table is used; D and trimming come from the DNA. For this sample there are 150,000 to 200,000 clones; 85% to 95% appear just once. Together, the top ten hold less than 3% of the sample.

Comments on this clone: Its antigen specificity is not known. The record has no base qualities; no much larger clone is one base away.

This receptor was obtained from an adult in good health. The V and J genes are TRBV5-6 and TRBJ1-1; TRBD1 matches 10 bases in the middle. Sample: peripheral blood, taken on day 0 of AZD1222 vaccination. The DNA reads TGTGCCAGCAGCATGGGACAGGGGAGGGGTATGAACACTGAAGCTTTCTTT. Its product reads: CASSMGQGRGMNTEAFF.